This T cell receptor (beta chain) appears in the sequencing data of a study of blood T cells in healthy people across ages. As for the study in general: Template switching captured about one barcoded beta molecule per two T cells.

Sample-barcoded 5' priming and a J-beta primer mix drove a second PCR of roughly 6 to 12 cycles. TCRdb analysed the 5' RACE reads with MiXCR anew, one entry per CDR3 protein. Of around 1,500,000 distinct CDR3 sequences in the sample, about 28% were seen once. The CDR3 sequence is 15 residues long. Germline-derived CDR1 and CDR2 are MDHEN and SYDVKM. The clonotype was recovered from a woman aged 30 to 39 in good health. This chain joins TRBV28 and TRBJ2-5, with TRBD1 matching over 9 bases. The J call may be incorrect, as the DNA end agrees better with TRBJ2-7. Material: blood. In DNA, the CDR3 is TGTGCCAGCACGGTCGGGACAGGGTTCCCTTACGAGCAGTACTTC. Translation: CASTVGTGFPYEQYF.